The 8 T cell receptor beta chains in this list originate from one sample, sequenced in a study of T cell responses to AZD1222 COVID-19 vaccine (dated by TCRdb to the early 2020s). Library construction relied on the immunoSEQ multiplex PCR assay. TCRdb limited this immuneACCESS table to in-frame rearrangements with V and J called. A share of clones is missing; checked studies link under half to unresolved V genes, and the rest is unexplained. The sample data list 90,000 to 100,000 clones, and 85% to 90% of these were observed just once. The ten largest make up 6.5% to 8% of the sample. The sample's time point label, in plain terms: baseline before first vaccination. Sequencing used peripheral blood, obtained on day 0 of AZD1222 vaccination. All receptors come from an adult in good health.

The CDR3 coding sequence is TGTGCCAGCAGGCCCGGGACAGTCCACACCGGGGAGCTGTTTTTT. This sequence encodes CASRPGTVHTGELFF. This rearrangement joins TRBV28 to TRBJ2-2; 7 nucleotides agree with TRBD1. The CDR3 runs 15 residues. Germline V gives CDR1 MDHEN, CDR2 SYDVKM. Unmatched junction bases numbered 7, after V lost 6 bases and J lost 3 bases.

This clone has a single count. The V and J genes are TRBV19 and TRBJ2-5; no definite D call. This CDR3 contains 13 residues. From germline, CDR1 is LNHDA and CDR2 SQIVND (reference sequence). V was cut by 5 bases and J by 3 bases, with 10 bases left in between. CDR3 amino acids: CASSPHRKETQYF. The CDR3 region has the DNA TGTGCCAGTAGTCCGCACAGAAAAGAGACCCAGTACTTC.

This chain links TRBV7-2 with TRBJ1-1; unclear D gene. From germline, CDR1 is SGHTA and CDR2 FQGNSA. V was shortened by 1 base and J by 4 bases, with 13 bases between the two germline ends. The CDR3 runs to 15 residues. The DNA for the CDR3 is TGTGCCAGCAGCTTAGGAGCGGCCTTCGGCACTGAAGCTTTCTTT. It translates to CASSLGAAFGTEAFF. The full variable domain, in which reference TRBV7-2 and TRBJ1-1 provide the parts outside the CDR3, is GAGVSQSPSNKVTEKGKDVELRCDPISGHTALYWYRQSLGQGLEFLIYFQGNSAPDKSGLPSDRFSAERTGGSVSTLTIQRTQQEDSAVYLCASSLGAAFGTEAFFGQGTRLTVV.

The chain recombines TRBV7-2 with TRBJ2-1; 8 bases are shared with TRBD2. V lost 3 bases to trimming and J lost 5 bases; unmatched junction nucleotides: 6. CDR1 SGHTA and CDR2 FQGNSA come from the germline V gene. The CDR3 totals 15 residues. Here the CDR3 DNA reads TGTGCCAGCAGCTTGTTGGCTAGCGGGCACAATGAGCAGTTCTTC. It is translated as CASSLLASGHNEQFF.

A single count supports this clone. This chain joins TRBV3-1 (or the pseudogene TRBV3-2) and TRBJ1-5; possibly TRBD1 for D (6 bases). The CDR3 is 13 amino acids. V shed 1 base and J shed 9 bases, with 10 bases lying between them. Germline lookup yields CDR1 LGHDT and CDR2 YNNKEL (reference sequence). This chain's CDR3 is CASSQGDMLPQHF. CDR3 nucleotide sequence: TGTGCCAGCAGCCAAGGGGACATGTTGCCCCAGCATTTT.

The rearrangement joins TRBV6-1 to TRBJ1-5; D ambiguous. The CDR3 contains 14 residues. V dropped 1 base and J dropped 3 bases, with 7 bases sitting between them. In germline, CDR1 is MNHNS, CDR2 SASEGT. The CDR3 sequence: CASSEDSNNQPQHF. The CDR3 DNA is TGTGCCAGCAGTGAAGACAGTAACAATCAGCCCCAGCATTTT.

The chain has TRBV7-8 and TRBJ1-5; 9 positions match TRBD1. Germline V CDR1 and CDR2: SGHVS, FQNEAQ. The CDR3 has 21 amino acids. The V gene end was trimmed by 5 bases and the J gene end by 0 bases; junction bases not matched to a gene: 20. The CDR3: CASSTREQGAGGAYSNQPQHF. The CDR3 DNA is TGTGCCAGCAGCACGAGAGAACAGGGGGCTGGGGGGGCCTATAGCAATCAGCCCCAGCATTTT.

This clone was seen a few times. The rearrangement joins TRBV6-5 to TRBJ2-1, with 9 bases identical to TRBD2. CDR1 is MNHEY and CDR2 is SVGAGI in the germline V gene. This CDR3 contains 13 residues. V shed 11 bases and J 3 bases; nucleotides not matched to a gene: 5. The CDR3 coding sequence is TGTGCCGGACGGCGGGGGGGCTACAATGAGCAGTTCTTC. This translates into CAGRRGGYNEQFF.